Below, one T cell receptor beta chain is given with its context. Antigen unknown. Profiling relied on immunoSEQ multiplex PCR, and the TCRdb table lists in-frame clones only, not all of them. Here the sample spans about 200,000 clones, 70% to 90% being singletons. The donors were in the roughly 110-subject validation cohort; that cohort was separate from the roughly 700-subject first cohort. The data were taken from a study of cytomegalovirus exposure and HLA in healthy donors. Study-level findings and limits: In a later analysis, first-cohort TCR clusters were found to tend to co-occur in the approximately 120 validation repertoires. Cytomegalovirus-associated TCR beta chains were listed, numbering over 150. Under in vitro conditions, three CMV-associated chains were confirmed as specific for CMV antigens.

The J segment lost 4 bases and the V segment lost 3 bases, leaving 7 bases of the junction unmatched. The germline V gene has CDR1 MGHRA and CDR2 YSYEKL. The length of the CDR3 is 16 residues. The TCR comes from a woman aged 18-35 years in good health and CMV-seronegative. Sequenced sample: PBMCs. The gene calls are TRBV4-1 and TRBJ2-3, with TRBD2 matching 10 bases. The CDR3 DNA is TGCGCCAGCAGCCAGGACGTAGCGGGAGGTTCAGATACGCAGTATTTT. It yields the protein CASSQDVAGGSDTQYF.